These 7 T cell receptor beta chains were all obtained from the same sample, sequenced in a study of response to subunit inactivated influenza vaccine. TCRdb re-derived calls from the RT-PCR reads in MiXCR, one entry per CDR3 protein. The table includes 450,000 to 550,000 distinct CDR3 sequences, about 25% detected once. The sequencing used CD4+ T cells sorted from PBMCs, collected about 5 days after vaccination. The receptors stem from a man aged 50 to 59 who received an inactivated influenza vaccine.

The CDR3 reads CSAIGVASGATDTQYF. CDR3 nucleotide sequence: TGCAGTGCTATCGGCGTAGCTAGCGGGGCCACAGATACGCAGTATTTT. V is TRBV20-1 and J is TRBJ2-3; TRBD2 aligns across 9 bases. V shed 4 bases and J 2 bases; nucleotides not matched to a gene: 10. Germline CDR1 reads DFQATT; CDR2 reads SNEGSKA (reference sequence). CDR3 size: 16 residues.

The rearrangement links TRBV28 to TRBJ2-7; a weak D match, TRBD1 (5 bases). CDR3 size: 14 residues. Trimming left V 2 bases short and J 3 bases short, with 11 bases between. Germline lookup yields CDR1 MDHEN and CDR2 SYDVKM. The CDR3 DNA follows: TGTGCCAGCAGTTTACACGGACAAAACTACGAGCAGTACTTC. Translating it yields CASSLHGQNYEQYF.

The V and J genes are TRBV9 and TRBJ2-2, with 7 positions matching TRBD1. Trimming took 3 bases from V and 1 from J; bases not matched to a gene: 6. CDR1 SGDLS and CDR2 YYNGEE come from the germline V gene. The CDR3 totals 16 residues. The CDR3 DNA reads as TGTGCCAGCAGCGACGACAGGGTTGGGAACACCGGGGAGCTGTTTTTT. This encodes CASSDDRVGNTGELFF.

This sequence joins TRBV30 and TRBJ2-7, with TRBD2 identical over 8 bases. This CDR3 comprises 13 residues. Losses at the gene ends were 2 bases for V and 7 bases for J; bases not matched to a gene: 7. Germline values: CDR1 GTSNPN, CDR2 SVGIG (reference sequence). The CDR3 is CAWSLRLAHEQYF. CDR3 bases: TGTGCCTGGAGTCTAAGACTAGCGCATGAGCAGTACTTC.

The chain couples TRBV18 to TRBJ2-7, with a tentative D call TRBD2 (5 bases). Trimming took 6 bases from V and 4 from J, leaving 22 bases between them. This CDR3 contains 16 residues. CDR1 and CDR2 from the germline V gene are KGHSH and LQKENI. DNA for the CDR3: TGTGCCAGCTCCCCATACCCCCCCAGCGGAACTTACGAGCAGTACTTC. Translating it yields CASSPYPPSGTYEQYF.

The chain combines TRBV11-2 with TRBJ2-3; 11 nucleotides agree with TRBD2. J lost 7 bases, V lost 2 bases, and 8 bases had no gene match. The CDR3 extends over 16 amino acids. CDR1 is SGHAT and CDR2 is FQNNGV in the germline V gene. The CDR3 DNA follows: TGTGCCAGCAGCTTAAGTGGTAGCGGGGGGGCACATACGCAGTATTTT. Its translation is CASSLSGSGGAHTQYF.

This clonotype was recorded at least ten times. The CDR3 region has the DNA TGTGCCAGCAGCTTCTCCGGGACTAGCGGTTCATTTACGCAGTATTTT. This translates into CASSFSGTSGSFTQYF. The chain has TRBV5-5 and TRBJ2-3; TRBD2 matches 11 bases. The germline gives CDR1 SGHKS, CDR2 YYEKEE (reference sequence). The CDR3 runs 16 residues. The trim removed 2 bases at V and 8 bases at J, leaving 10 bases unmatched.